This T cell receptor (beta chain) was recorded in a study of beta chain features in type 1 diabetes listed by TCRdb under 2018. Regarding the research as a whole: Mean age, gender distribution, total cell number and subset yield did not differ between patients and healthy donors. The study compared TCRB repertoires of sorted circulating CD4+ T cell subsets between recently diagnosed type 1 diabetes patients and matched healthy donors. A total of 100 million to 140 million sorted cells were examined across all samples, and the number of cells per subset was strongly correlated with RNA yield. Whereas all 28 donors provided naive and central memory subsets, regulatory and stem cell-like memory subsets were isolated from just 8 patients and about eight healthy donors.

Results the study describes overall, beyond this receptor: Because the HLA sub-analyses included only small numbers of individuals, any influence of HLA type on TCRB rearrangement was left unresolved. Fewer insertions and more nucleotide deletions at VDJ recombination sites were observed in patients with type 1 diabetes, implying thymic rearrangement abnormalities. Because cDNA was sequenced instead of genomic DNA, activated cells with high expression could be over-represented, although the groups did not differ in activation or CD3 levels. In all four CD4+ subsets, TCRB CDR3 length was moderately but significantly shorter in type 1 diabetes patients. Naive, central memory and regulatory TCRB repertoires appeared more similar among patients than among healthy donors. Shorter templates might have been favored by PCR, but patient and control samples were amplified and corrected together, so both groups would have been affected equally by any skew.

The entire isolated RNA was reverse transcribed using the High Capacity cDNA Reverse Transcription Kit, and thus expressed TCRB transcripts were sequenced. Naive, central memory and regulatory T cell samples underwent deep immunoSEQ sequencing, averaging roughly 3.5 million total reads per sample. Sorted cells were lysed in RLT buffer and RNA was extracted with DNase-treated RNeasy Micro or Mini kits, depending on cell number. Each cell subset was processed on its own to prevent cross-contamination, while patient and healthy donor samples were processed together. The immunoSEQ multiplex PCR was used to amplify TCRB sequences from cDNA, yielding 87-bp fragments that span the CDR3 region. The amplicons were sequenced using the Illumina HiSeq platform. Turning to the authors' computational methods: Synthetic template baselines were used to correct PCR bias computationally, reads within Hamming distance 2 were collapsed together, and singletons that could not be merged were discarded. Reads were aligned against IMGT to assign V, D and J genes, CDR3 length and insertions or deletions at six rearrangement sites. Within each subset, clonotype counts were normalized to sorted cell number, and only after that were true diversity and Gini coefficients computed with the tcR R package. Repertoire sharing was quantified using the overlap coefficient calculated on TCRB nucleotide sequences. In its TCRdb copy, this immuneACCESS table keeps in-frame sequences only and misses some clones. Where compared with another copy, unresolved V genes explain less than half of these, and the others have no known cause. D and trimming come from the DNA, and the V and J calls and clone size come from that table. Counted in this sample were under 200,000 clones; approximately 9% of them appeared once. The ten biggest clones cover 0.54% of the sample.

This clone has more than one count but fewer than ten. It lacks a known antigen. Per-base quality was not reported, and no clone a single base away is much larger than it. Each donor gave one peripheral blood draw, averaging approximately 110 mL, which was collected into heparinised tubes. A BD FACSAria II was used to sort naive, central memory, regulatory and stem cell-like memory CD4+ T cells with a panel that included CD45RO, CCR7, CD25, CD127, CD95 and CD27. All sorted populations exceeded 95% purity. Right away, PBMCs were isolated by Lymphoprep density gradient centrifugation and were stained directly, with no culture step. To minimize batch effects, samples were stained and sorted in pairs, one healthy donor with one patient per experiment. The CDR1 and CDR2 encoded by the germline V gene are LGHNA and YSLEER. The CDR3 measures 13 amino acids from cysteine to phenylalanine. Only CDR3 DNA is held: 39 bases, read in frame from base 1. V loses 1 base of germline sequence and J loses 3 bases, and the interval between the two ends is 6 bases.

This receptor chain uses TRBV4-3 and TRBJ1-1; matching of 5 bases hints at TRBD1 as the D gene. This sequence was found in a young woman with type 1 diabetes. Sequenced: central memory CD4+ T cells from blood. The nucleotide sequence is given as TGCGCCAGCAGCCAAGGGGGCCACACTGAAGCTTTCTTT. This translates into CASSQGGHTEAFF.